Shown below are 2 T cell receptor beta chains from a single sample sequenced in a study of cytomegalovirus exposure and HLA in healthy donors. A multiplex PCR was run with 60 Vbeta primers and 13 Jbeta primers. Repertoires were generated with immunoSEQ multiplex PCR, while TCRdb's copy carries only in-frame clones and drops some. Recorded for this sample: 100,000 to 150,000 clones. The sequenced material came from PBMCs. Receptors originate from a young man in good health and CMV-seronegative.

The chain links TRBV14 to TRBJ1-2; a weak D match, TRBD1 (5 bases). Germline V lookup: CDR1 SGHDN, CDR2 FVKESK. V lost 1 base and J lost 9, with 12 bases in between. The CDR3 loop spans 13 amino acids. The CDR3 here is CASSQGQLSRYTF. The DNA of the CDR3 is TGTGCCAGCAGCCAAGGACAGCTCTCGCGCTACACCTTC.

The CDR3 sequence is CASRTSGRETQYF. The CDR3 DNA follows: TGTGCCAGCAGGACTAGCGGGAGAGAGACCCAGTACTTC. The chain combines TRBV25-1 with TRBJ2-5; the match to TRBD2 covers 12 bases. Germline assignment: CDR1 MGHDK and CDR2 SYGVNS. After removal of 6 bases from V and 4 bases from J, the junction contained 0 bases not matched to a gene. The CDR3 is made up of 13 amino acids.